Following are 5 T cell receptor beta chains from one sample sequenced in a study of blood T cell repertoires in COVID-19. Profiled with immunoSEQ multiplex PCR; TCRdb holds only in-frame clones, not every one. Of almost 90,000 clones in the sample, about 90% were seen once. Sequenced sample: peripheral blood. These receptors were taken from a young man with COVID-19, enrolled during active disease.

The chain couples TRBV30 to TRBJ1-2, with a weak D call TRBD1 (6 bases). This CDR3 has 14 residues. The V end lost 5 bases, the J end lost 6 bases, and 19 bases lay between the germline ends. Germline V lookup: CDR1 GTSNPN, CDR2 SVGIG (reference sequence). For the CDR3, the DNA is TGTGCCTGGGCCAGGGGCTCCCCTGGTGATGGCTACACCTTC. Translation gives CAWARGSPGDGYTF.

The chain recombines TRBV5-4 with TRBJ1-4; TRBD1 matches 7 bases. Looked up from germline, CDR1 is SGHNT and CDR2 is YYREEE (reference sequence). The CDR3 is 15 residues long. Trimming at V came to 4 bases and at J to 5 bases, leaving 8 bases not matched to a gene. The CDR3 sequence: CASSPNRGGNEKLFF. In DNA, the CDR3 is TGTGCCAGCAGCCCGAACAGGGGAGGAAATGAAAAACTGTTTTTT.

The CDR3 DNA follows: TGTGCCAGCAGCGCCCTCGGGGTAGCGGCTGCCTACGAGCAGTACTTC. It translates to CASSALGVAAAYEQYF. The chain couples TRBV9 to TRBJ2-7, with D possibly TRBD2 on 6 matching bases. Trimming removed 3 bases from V and 2 bases from J, with 18 bases in between. CDR1 and CDR2 (germline): SGDLS, YYNGEE. CDR3 length equals 16 residues.

This chain connects TRBV13 to TRBJ2-5; 7 nucleotides agree with TRBD2. This CDR3 contains 16 residues. Germline V gene lookup returns CDR1 PRHDT and CDR2 FYEKMQ (reference sequence). Germline trimming cut 0 bases from V and 5 bases from J; bases unmatched to any gene: 9. The CDR3 nucleotides are TGTGCCAGCAGCTTAGGGGGGACTATCCCAACGGAGACCCAGTACTTC. Residues: CASSLGGTIPTETQYF.

The chain employs TRBV12-3 or TRBV12-4 and TRBJ2-7; D unresolved. This CDR3 is built from 12 residues. Trimming took 6 bases from V and 4 from J, leaving 10 bases between them. CDR3 coding DNA: TGTGCCAGCAGCCGCCGGTTTTACGAGCAGTACTTC. It translates to CASSRRFYEQYF.